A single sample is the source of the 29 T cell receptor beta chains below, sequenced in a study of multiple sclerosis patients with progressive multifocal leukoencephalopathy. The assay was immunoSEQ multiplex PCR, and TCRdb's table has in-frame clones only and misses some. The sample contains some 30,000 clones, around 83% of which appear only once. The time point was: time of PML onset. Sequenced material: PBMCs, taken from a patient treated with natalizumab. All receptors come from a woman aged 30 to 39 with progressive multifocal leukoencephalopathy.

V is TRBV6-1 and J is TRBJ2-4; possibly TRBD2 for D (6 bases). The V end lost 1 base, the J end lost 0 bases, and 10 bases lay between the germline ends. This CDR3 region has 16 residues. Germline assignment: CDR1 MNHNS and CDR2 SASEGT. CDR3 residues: CASSEVGGGAKNIQYF. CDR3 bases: TGTGCCAGCAGTGAAGTGGGGGGAGGAGCCAAAAACATTCAGTACTTC.

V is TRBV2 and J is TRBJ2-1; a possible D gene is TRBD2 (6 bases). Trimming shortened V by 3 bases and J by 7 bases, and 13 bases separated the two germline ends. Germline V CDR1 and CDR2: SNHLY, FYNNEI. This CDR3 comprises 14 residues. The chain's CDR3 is CASSDGGARNEQFF. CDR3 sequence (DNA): TGTGCCAGCAGTGATGGAGGGGCCCGGAATGAGCAGTTCTTC.

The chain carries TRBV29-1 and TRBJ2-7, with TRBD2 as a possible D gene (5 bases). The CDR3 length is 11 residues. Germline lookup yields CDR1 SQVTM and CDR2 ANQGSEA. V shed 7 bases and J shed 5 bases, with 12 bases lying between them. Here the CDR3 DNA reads TGCAGCGCCTTCACTAGTAACGAGCAGTACTTC. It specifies CSAFTSNEQYF.

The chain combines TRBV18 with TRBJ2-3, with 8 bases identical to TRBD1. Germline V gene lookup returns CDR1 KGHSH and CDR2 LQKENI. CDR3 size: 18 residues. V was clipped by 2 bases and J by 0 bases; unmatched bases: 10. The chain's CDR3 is CASSPTRTGTTSTDTQYF. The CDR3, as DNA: TGTGCCAGCTCACCAACCCGGACAGGGACCACTAGCACAGATACGCAGTATTTT.

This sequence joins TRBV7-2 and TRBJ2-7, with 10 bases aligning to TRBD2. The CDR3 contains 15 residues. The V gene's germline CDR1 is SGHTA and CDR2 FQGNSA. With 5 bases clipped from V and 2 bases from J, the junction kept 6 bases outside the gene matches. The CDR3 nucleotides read TGTGCCAGCAGCCGCGGACTAGCGGCCACCTACGAGCAGTACTTC. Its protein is CASSRGLAATYEQYF.

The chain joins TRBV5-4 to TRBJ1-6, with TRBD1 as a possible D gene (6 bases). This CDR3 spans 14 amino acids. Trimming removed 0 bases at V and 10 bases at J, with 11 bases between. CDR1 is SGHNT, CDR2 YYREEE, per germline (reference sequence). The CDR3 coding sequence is TGTGCCAGCAGCTTGGTTGGGGGGCAATCACCCCTCCACTTT. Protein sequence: CASSLVGGQSPLHF.

DNA of the CDR3: TGCGCCAGCAGCCAAGCGCCACAGGGTTACAATGAGCAGTTCTTC. Residues: CASSQAPQGYNEQFF. The V and J genes are TRBV4-1 and TRBJ2-1; D may be TRBD1 (6 bases). With 1 base removed from V and 4 bases from J, the gap between germline ends came to 11 bases. The CDR3 totals 15 residues. Per the germline V gene, CDR1 is MGHRA and CDR2 is YSYEKL.

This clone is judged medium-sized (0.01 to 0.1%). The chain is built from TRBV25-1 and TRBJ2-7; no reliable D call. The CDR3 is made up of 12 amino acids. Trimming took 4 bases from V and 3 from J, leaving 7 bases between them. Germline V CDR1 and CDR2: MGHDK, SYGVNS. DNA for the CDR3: TGTGCCAGCAGTGCCGCGGTCTACGAGCAGTACTTC. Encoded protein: CASSAAVYEQYF.

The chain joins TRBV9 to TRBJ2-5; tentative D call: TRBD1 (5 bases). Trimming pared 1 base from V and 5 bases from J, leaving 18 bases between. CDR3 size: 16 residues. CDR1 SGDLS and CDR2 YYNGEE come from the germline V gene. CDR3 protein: CASSVSSKGAGETQYF. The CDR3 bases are TGTGCCAGCAGCGTATCGAGTAAGGGCGCAGGGGAGACCCAGTACTTC.

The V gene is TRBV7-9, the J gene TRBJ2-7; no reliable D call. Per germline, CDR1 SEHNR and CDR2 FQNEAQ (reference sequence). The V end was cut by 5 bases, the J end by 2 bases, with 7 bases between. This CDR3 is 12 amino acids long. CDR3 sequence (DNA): TGTGCCAGCAGCCCGCAAGCCTACGAGCAGTACTTC. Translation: CASSPQAYEQYF. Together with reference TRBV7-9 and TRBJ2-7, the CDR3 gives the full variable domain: DTGVSQNPRHKITKRGQNVTFRCDPISEHNRLYWYRQTLGQGPEFLTYFQNEAQLEKSRLLSDRFSAERPKGSFSTLEIQRTEQGDSAMYLCASSPQAYEQYFGPGTRLTVT.

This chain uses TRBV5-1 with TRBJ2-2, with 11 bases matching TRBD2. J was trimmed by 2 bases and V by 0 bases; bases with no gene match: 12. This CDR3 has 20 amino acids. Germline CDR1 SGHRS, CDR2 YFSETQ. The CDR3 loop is CASSLDFGLAGGRNTGELFF. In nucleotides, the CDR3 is TGCGCCAGCAGCTTGGACTTCGGGCTAGCGGGGGGCCGCAACACCGGGGAGCTGTTTTTT.

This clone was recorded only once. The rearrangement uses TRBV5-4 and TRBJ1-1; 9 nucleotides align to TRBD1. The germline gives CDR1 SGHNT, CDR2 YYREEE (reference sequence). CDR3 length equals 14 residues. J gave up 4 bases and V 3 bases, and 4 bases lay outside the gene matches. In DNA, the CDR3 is TGTGCCAGCAGCTCGCGGACAGGGGCCACTGAAGCTTTCTTT. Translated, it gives CASSSRTGATEAFF.

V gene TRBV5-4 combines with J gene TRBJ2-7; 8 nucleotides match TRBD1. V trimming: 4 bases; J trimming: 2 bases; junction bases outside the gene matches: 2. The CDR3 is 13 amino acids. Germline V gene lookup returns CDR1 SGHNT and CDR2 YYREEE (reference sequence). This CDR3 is CASSRGQAYEQYF. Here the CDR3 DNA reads TGTGCCAGCAGCCGGGGACAGGCCTACGAGCAGTACTTC. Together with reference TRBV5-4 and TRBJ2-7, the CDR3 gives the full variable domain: ETGVTQSPTHLIKTRGQQVTLRCSSQSGHNTVSWYQQALGQGPQFIFQYYREEENGRGNFPPRFSGLQFPNYSSELNVNALELDDSALYLCASSRGQAYEQYFGPGTRLTVT.

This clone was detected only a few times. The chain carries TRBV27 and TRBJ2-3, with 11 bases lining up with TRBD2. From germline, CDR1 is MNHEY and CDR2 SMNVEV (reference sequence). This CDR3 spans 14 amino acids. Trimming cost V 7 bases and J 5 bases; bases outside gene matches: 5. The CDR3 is CASISGGGIDTQYF. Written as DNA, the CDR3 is TGTGCCAGCATTAGCGGGGGGGGGATAGATACGCAGTATTTT.

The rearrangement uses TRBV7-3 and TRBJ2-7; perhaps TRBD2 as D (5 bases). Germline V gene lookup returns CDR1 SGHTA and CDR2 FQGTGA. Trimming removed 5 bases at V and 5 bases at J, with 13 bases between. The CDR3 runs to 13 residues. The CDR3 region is CASSRDGDHEQYF. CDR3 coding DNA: TGTGCCAGCAGCCGGGATGGCGACCACGAGCAGTACTTC.

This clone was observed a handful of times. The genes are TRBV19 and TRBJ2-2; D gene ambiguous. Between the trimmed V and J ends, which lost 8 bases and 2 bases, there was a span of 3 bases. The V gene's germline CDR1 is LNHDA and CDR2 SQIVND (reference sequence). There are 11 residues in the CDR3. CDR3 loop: CASGNTGELFF. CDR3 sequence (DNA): TGTGCCAGTGGTAACACCGGGGAGCTGTTTTTT.

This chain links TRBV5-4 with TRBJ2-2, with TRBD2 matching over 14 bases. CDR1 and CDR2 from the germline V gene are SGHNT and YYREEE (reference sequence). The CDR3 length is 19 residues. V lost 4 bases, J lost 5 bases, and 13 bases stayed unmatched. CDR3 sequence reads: CASSPIPGLAGVETGELFF. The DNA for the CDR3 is TGTGCCAGCAGCCCGATCCCGGGACTAGCGGGAGTAGAGACCGGGGAGCTGTTTTTT.

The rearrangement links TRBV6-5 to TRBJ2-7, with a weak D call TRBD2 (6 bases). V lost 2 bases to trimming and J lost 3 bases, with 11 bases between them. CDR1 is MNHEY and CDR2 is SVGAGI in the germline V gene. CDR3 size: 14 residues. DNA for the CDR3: TGTGCCAGCAGTTACGGGGGGTCCGTCTACGAGCAGTACTTC. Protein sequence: CASSYGGSVYEQYF.

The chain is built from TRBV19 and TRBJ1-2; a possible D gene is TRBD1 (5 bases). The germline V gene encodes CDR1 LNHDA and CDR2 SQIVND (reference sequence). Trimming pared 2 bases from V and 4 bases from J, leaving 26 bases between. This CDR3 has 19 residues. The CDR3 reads CASSIKIIFTGGEIYGYTF. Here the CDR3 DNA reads TGTGCCAGTAGTATAAAAATCATTTTCACAGGAGGTGAAATCTATGGCTACACCTTC.

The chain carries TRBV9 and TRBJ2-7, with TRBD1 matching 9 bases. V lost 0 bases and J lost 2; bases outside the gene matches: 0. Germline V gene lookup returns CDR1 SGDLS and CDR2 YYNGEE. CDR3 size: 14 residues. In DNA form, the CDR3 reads TGTGCCAGCAGCGTAGGGGACAGGGCCTACGAGCAGTACTTC. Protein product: CASSVGDRAYEQYF. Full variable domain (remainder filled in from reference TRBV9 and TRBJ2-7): DSGVTQTPKHLITATGQRVTLRCSPRSGDLSVYWYQQSLDQGLQFLIQYYNGEERAKGNILERFSAQQFPDLHSELNLSSLELGDSALYFCASSVGDRAYEQYFGPGTRLTVT.

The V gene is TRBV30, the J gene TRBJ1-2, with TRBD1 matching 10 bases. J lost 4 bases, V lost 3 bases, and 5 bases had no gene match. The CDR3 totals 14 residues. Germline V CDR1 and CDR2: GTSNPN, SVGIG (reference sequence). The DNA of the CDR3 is TGTGCCTGGAGGGGGACAGGGGCCATCTATGGCTACACCTTC. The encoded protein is CAWRGTGAIYGYTF.

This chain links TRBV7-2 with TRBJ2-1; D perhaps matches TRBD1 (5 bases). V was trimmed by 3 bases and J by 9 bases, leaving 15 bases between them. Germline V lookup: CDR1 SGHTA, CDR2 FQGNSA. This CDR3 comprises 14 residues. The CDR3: CASSFSQGKGEQFF. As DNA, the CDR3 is TGTGCCAGCAGCTTCTCTCAGGGAAAGGGTGAGCAGTTCTTC.

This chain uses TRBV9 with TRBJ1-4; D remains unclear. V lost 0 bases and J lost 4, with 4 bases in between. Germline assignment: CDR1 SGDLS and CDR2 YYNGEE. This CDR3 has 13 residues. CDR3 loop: CASSVGVNEKLFF. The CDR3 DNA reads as TGTGCCAGCAGCGTAGGGGTTAATGAAAAACTGTTTTTT. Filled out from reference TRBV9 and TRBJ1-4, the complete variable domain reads DSGVTQTPKHLITATGQRVTLRCSPRSGDLSVYWYQQSLDQGLQFLIQYYNGEERAKGNILERFSAQQFPDLHSELNLSSLELGDSALYFCASSVGVNEKLFFGSGTQLSVL.

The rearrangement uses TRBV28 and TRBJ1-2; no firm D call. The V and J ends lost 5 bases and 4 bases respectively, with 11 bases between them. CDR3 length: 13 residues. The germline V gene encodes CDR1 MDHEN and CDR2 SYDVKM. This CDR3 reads CASSVGEVYGYTF. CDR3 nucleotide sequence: TGTGCCAGCAGTGTCGGTGAAGTCTATGGCTACACCTTC.

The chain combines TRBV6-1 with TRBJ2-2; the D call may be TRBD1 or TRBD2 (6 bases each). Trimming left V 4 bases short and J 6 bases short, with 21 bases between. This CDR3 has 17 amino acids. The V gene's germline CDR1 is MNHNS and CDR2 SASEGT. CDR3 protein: CASSAARGQGSSGELFF. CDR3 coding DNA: TGTGCCAGCAGTGCAGCTCGGGGGCAGGGTTCCTCCGGGGAGCTGTTTTTT.

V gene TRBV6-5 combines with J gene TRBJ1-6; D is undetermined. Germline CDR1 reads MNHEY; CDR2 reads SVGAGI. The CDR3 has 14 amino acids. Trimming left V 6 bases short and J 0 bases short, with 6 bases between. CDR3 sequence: CASRGSSYNSPLHF. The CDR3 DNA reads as TGTGCCAGCAGGGGGAGCTCCTATAATTCACCCCTCCACTTT.

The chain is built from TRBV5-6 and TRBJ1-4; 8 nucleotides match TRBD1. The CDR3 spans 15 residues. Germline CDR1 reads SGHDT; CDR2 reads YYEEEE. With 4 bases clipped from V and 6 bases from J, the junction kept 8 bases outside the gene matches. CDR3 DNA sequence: TGTGCCAGCAGCATTCCAGGGGGCCAAGATGAAAAACTGTTTTTT. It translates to CASSIPGGQDEKLFF.

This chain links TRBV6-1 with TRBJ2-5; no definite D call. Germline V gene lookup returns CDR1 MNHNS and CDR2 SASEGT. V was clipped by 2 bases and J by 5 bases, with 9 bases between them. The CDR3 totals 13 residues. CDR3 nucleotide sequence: TGTGCCAGCAGTGAATACCGTTCCGAGACCCAGTACTTC. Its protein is CASSEYRSETQYF.

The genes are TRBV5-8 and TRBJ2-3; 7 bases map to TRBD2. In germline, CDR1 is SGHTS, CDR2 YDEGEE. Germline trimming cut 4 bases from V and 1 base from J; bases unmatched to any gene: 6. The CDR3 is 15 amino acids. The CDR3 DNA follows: TGTGCCAGCAGCCCCTCCCGGGGGGGCACAGATACGCAGTATTTT. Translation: CASSPSRGGTDTQYF.